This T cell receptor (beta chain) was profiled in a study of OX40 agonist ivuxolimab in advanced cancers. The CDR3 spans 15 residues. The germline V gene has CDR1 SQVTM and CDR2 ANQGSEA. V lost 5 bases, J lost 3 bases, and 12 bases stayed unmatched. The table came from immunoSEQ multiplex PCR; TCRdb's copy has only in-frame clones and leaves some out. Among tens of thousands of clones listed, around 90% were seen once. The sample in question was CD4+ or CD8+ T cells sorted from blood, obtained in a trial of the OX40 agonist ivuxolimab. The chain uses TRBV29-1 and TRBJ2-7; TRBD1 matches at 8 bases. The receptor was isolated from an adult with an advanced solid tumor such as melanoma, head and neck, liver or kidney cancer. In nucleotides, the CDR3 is TGCAGCGTTTGGGGGGCCGGGACAGGCGACTACGAGCAGTACTTC. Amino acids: CSVWGAGTGDYEQYF.